This T cell receptor (beta chain) was recovered during a study of radiotherapy plus CTLA-4 blockade in lung cancer. Study at large: Objective responses were observed in approximately 20% of patients, and disease control was achieved by approximately 34%.

This clone was seen only once. Its antigen is unidentified. The data were produced by immunoSEQ multiplex PCR, yet TCRdb's version contains in-frame clones alone and is incomplete. The top ten clones hold 5% to 5.5% of a sample with about 120,000 clones, about four fifths of them seen once. Study-wide results and limits: Radiotherapy with ipilimumab was followed by blood expansion of tumor-derived clones. Reportedly, early blood T cell clone dynamics best predicted response, with interferon-beta.

CDR3 length: 13 amino acids. Per germline, CDR1 SGHDT and CDR2 YYEEEE. The V end lost 2 bases, the J end lost 7 bases, and 12 bases lay between the germline ends. Focal radiation plus CTLA-4 blockade with ipilimumab was administered to patients who had chemo-refractory metastatic non-small-cell lung cancer. This TCR came from a human donor with non-small cell lung cancer who had a partial response to radiotherapy plus ipilimumab. The sample in question was peripheral blood, obtained from a patient treated with radiotherapy plus ipilimumab. The chain uses TRBV5-6 and TRBJ1-2; D is unclear. DNA of the CDR3: TGTGCCAGCAGCTTTTGGGCCGCCCCTGGCTACACCTTC. This sequence encodes CASSFWAAPGYTF.